This paragraph reports one TCR beta chain. Its antigen is still unknown. No quality values exist for individual bases; no much larger clone is one base distant. The instrument given in TCRdb is Illumina Genome Analyzer IIx. In TCRdb, the public reads were trimmed at Q25 with fastp and aligned with MiXCR, with productive beta chains retained. All rows with the same CDR3 protein become a single entry with the most common DNA and genes. The table for this sample lists roughly 15,000 distinct CDR3 sequences; 30% to 40% of them were counted only once. The ten largest clones take up more than 15% of the sample. This sample stems from a study (dated by TCRdb to the early 2010s). V has 3 bases trimmed and J has 12 bases trimmed; junction bases matching no gene number 14. Inclusive of the bounding cysteine and phenylalanine, the CDR3 is 14 residues long. The read is trimmed to its CDR3 DNA, 42 bases read in frame from base 1. The CDR1 and CDR2 encoded by the germline V gene are SQVTM and ANQGSEA.

The receptor's source is a human donor. Sequenced sample: blood. Recombination linked TRBV29-1 to TRBJ2-1; 7 central nucleotides agree with TRBD2. The DNA reads as follows: TGCAGCGTTGACCCGGGGGAGGGCACAGATACGCAGTTCTTC. The encoded protein is CSVDPGEGTDTQFF.